This entry lists 22 T cell receptor beta chains sequenced from one sample in a study of cytomegalovirus exposure and HLA in healthy donors. With 60 Vbeta and 13 Jbeta primers, the PCR was carried out. Sequencing used immunoSEQ multiplex PCR; TCRdb keeps in-frame clones, though not all of them. The sample holds approximately 90,000 clones; around 77% are singletons and the top ten take roughly 3%. The sample consisted of PBMCs. Receptor source: a man aged 35 to 55 in good health and CMV-seronegative.

The V call is TRBV2, the J call TRBJ1-2; TRBD1 aligns across 8 bases. The ends lost 6 bases at V and 6 bases at J; junction bases unmatched: 3. Germline V gene lookup returns CDR1 SNHLY and CDR2 FYNNEI. The CDR3 length is 12 residues. The CDR3 protein is CASRTGVDGYTF. The CDR3 DNA sequence: TGTGCCAGCAGGACAGGGGTTGATGGCTACACCTTC. Using reference TRBV2 and TRBJ1-2 for the parts outside the CDR3, the full variable domain is EPEVTQTPSHQVTQMGQEVILRCVPISNHLYFYWYRQILGQKVEFLVSFYNNEISEKSEIFDDQFSVERPDGSNFTLKIRSTKLEDSAMYFCASRTGVDGYTFGSGTRLTVV.

The gene calls are TRBV9 and TRBJ1-6; D remains ambiguous. Between the trimmed V and J ends, which lost 0 bases and 9 bases, there was a span of 10 bases. Germline CDR1 reads SGDLS; CDR2 reads YYNGEE. The CDR3 consists of 14 residues. The CDR3 reads CASSVAGTSSPLHF. The DNA of the CDR3 is TGTGCCAGCAGCGTAGCAGGTACATCTTCACCCCTCCACTTT.

This clone was observed a handful of times. The CDR3 DNA is TGTGCCAGCAGCATCACAGGGAGCTCCTACGAGCAGTACTTC. Protein product: CASSITGSSYEQYF. The chain has TRBV7-9 and TRBJ2-7; tentative D call: TRBD1 (6 bases). CDR3 size: 14 residues. Per germline, CDR1 SEHNR and CDR2 FQNEAQ (reference sequence). V was shortened by 5 bases and J by 0 bases, with 11 bases between the two germline ends.

This chain links TRBV19 with TRBJ1-3; no clear D gene. CDR3 length equals 14 residues. CDR1 and CDR2 from the germline V gene are LNHDA and SQIVND (reference sequence). Trimming removed 4 bases at V and 0 bases at J, with 7 bases between. The CDR3 bases are TGTGCCAGTAGTACAGGCTTCTCTGGAAACACCATATATTTT. This translates into CASSTGFSGNTIYF. The whole variable domain, filled in from reference TRBV19 and TRBJ1-3, reads DGGITQSPKYLFRKEGQNVTLSCEQNLNHDAMYWYRQDPGQGLRLIYYSQIVNDFQKGDIAEGYSVSREKKESFPLTVTSAQKNPTAFYLCASSTGFSGNTIYFGEGSWLTVV.

As DNA, the CDR3 is TGTGCCAGCTGCCGGGTAGCGGGCACCGGGGAGCTGTTTTTT. Residues: CASCRVAGTGELFF. V and J are TRBV6-6 and TRBJ2-2, with 7 nucleotides matching TRBD2. The CDR3 spans 14 residues. The J segment lost 4 bases and the V segment lost 8 bases, leaving 7 bases of the junction unmatched. CDR1 MNHNY and CDR2 SVGAGI come from the germline V gene (reference sequence).

This clone was seen a handful of times. The V gene is TRBV5-1, the J gene TRBJ2-1; tentatively, D is TRBD2 (6 bases). The CDR3 is 17 amino acids. V gave up 0 bases and J gave up 0 bases, with 13 bases separating them. Looked up from germline, CDR1 is SGHRS and CDR2 is YFSETQ. CDR3 residues: CASSLDGGVSSYNEQFF. The DNA of the CDR3 is TGCGCCAGCAGCTTGGATGGAGGGGTGAGCTCCTACAATGAGCAGTTCTTC.

The table lists this clone with a few counts. The chain is built from TRBV6-1 and TRBJ2-7, with a weak D call TRBD2 (6 bases). This CDR3 region has 14 residues. CDR1 is MNHNS, CDR2 SASEGT, per germline. V shed 2 bases and J shed 2 bases, with 10 bases lying between them. The CDR3 spells CASSEPGLTYEQYF. The CDR3 DNA reads TGTGCCAGCAGTGAACCGGGACTTACCTACGAGCAGTACTTC.

This sequence joins TRBV7-9 and TRBJ2-5; 8 bases line up with TRBD2. V was pared by 10 bases and J by 5 bases, with 6 bases of the junction left unmatched. Germline CDR1 reads SEHNR; CDR2 reads FQNEAQ (reference sequence). The CDR3 has 12 amino acids. CDR3 loop: CATAGGDETQYF. The CDR3, as DNA: TGTGCCACCGCGGGGGGTGACGAGACCCAGTACTTC.

The chain carries TRBV4-1 and TRBJ2-7; 14 nucleotides match TRBD2. The germline gives CDR1 MGHRA, CDR2 YSYEKL. The V segment lost 1 base and the J segment 2 bases; nucleotides outside the gene matches: 1. This CDR3 comprises 16 residues. The DNA of the CDR3 is TGCGCCAGCAGCCAAGGACTAGCGGGAGGGACCTACGAGCAGTACTTC. It translates to CASSQGLAGGTYEQYF.

The chain couples TRBV29-1 to TRBJ1-3; TRBD1 matches 11 bases. CDR3 length: 15 residues. With V trimmed by 6 bases and J by 0 bases, 4 bases remained unmatched. Germline V lookup: CDR1 SQVTM, CDR2 ANQGSEA. Here the CDR3 reads CSVVGTGGSGNTIYF. CDR3 coding DNA: TGCAGCGTGGTAGGGACAGGGGGCTCTGGAAACACCATATATTTT.

V and J are TRBV28 and TRBJ2-5, with 7 positions matching TRBD1. Germline V CDR1 and CDR2: MDHEN, SYDVKM. J gave up 2 bases and V 4 bases, and 4 bases lay outside the gene matches. The CDR3 sequence is 14 residues long. CDR3 amino acids: CASSSSTGQETQYF. DNA for the CDR3: TGTGCCAGCAGTTCATCGACAGGGCAAGAGACCCAGTACTTC. Full variable domain (missing parts from reference TRBV28 and TRBJ2-5): DVKVTQSSRYLVKRTGEKVFLECVQDMDHENMFWYRQDPGLGLRLIYFSYDVKMKEKGDIPEGYSVSREKKERFSLILESASTNQTSMYLCASSSSTGQETQYFGPGTRLLVL.

V gene TRBV2 combines with J gene TRBJ2-3; tentative D call: TRBD1 (6 bases). The CDR3 covers 14 residues. The germline V and J ends were trimmed by 7 bases and 0 bases, with 11 bases remaining between them. Germline CDR1 and CDR2: SNHLY and FYNNEI. This chain's CDR3 is CASNGQRSTDTQYF. In DNA, the CDR3 is TGTGCCAGCAATGGACAGAGGAGCACAGATACGCAGTATTTT.

This CDR3 is CASSYRGQVEKLFF. CDR3 nucleotide sequence: TGTGCCAGCAGTTACAGGGGACAGGTCGAAAAACTGTTTTTT. The chain is built from TRBV6-5 and TRBJ1-4; 8 positions agree with TRBD1. Germline values: CDR1 MNHEY, CDR2 SVGAGI. J was trimmed by 8 bases and V by 2 bases; bases with no gene match: 4. This CDR3 region has 14 residues.

This rearrangement joins TRBV27 to TRBJ2-7, with D maybe TRBD2 (5 bases). Trimming pared 6 bases from V and 6 bases from J, leaving 21 bases between. Per germline, CDR1 MNHEY and CDR2 SMNVEV (reference sequence). The CDR3 length is 15 residues. The CDR3: CASSKARGLVSEQYF. The CDR3 bases are TGTGCCAGCAGCAAGGCACGGGGTTTAGTCAGCGAGCAGTACTTC.

This chain joins TRBV6-1 and TRBJ2-2; 8 nucleotides align to TRBD1. The V gene end was trimmed by 6 bases and the J gene end by 0 bases; junction bases not matched to a gene: 3. There are 15 residues in the CDR3. The germline CDR1 and CDR2 sequences are MNHNS and SASEGT. The CDR3 sequence: CASRMGQANTGELFF. The CDR3 coding sequence is TGTGCCAGCAGGATGGGACAGGCGAACACCGGGGAGCTGTTTTTT.

This chain connects TRBV9 to TRBJ1-2; D is undetermined. CDR1 and CDR2 (germline): SGDLS, YYNGEE. The length of the CDR3 is 13 residues. The V gene lost 2 bases and the J gene lost 4 bases, with 9 bases spanning the gap. The CDR3 sequence is CASSVAGIYGYTF. The CDR3 nucleotides are TGTGCCAGCAGCGTGGCCGGGATCTATGGCTACACCTTC.

The rearrangement links TRBV27 to TRBJ2-5, with D maybe TRBD1 (7 bases). The CDR3 spans 16 residues. V was clipped by 6 bases and J by 5 bases, with 22 bases between them. Germline-derived CDR1 and CDR2 are MNHEY and SMNVEV (reference sequence). As DNA, the CDR3 is TGTGCCAGCAGACGAAACACAGGGGCCGGAGGGGAGACCCAGTACTTC. Translation: CASRRNTGAGGETQYF.

The CDR3 sequence is CASRRPGQGNQPQHF. The DNA for the CDR3 is TGTGCCAGCAGGAGACCGGGACAGGGCAATCAGCCCCAGCATTTT. The chain couples TRBV28 to TRBJ1-5, with 8 bases identical to TRBD1. Trimming at V came to 6 bases and at J to 2 bases, leaving 6 bases not matched to a gene. Per germline, CDR1 MDHEN and CDR2 SYDVKM. This CDR3 has 15 amino acids.

The genes are TRBV7-9 and TRBJ1-6, with 7 bases matching TRBD1. There are 19 residues in the CDR3. J was trimmed by 9 bases and V by 2 bases; bases with no gene match: 19. Germline V gene sequence: CDR1 SEHNR, CDR2 FQNEAQ (reference sequence). The CDR3 here is CASSLPSRQGISSGSPLHF. The CDR3 coding sequence is TGTGCCAGCAGCTTACCAAGCCGACAGGGTATTTCAAGTGGTTCACCCCTCCACTTT.

This chain connects TRBV5-1 to TRBJ1-2, with 8 bases fitting TRBD1. Germline-derived CDR1 and CDR2 are SGHRS and YFSETQ. Trimming took 1 base from V and 7 from J; bases not matched to a gene: 6. This CDR3 is 14 amino acids long. CDR3 bases: TGCGCCAGCAGCTTGTCAGGGGGCGCGATTGGCTACACCTTC. It codes for CASSLSGGAIGYTF.

The chain couples TRBV19 to TRBJ2-3; 10 bases line up with TRBD2. This CDR3 region has 17 residues. CDR1 is LNHDA, CDR2 SQIVND, per germline (reference sequence). V shed 2 bases, J shed 4 bases, and the junction held 9 bases outside the gene matches. CDR3 DNA sequence: TGTGCCAGTAGTATACTCCCGGGAGCGGGGGGGCCAGATACGCAGTATTTT. Amino acids: CASSILPGAGGPDTQYF.

This clone was found a few times. The chain has TRBV28 and TRBJ1-2; 9 bases match TRBD1. Germline CDR1 is MDHEN and CDR2 is SYDVKM. With 6 bases clipped from V and 5 bases from J, the junction kept 4 bases outside the gene matches. The CDR3 length is 13 residues. The CDR3 sequence is CASRTGQGYGYTF. CDR3 nucleotide sequence: TGTGCCAGCAGAACGGGACAGGGTTATGGCTACACCTTC.